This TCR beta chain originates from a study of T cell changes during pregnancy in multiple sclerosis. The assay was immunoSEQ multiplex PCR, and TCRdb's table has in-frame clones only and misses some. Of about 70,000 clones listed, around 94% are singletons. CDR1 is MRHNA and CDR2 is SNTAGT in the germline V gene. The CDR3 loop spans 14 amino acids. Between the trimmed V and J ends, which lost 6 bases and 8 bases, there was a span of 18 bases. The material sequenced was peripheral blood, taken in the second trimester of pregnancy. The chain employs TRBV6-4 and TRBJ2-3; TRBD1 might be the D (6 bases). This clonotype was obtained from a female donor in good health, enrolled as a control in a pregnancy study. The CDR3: CASSHPRTAPTQYF. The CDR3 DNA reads TGTGCCAGCAGCCACCCTCGGACAGCCCCTACGCAGTATTTT.